Sequencing of this T cell receptor (beta chain) was carried out in a study of T cell changes during pregnancy in multiple sclerosis. Germline V lookup: CDR1 SGHRS, CDR2 YFSETQ. V was shortened by 0 bases and J by 4 bases, with 7 bases between the two germline ends. The CDR3 covers 14 residues. TCRdb keeps only in-frame clones here, not all; method: immunoSEQ multiplex PCR. This sample has about 100,000 clones, with roughly 93% found just once. The TCR sequence derives from a female donor with multiple sclerosis, enrolled in a pregnancy study. The chain joins TRBV5-1 to TRBJ1-4; D unclear. This material consisted of peripheral blood, taken before pregnancy. CDR3 DNA: TGCGCCAGCAGCTTGGACAGTTTTAATGAAAAACTGTTTTTT. This sequence encodes CASSLDSFNEKLFF.